The T cell receptor beta chain described here comes from a study of blood T cell repertoires in COVID-19. Study information: Acute and convalescent COVID-19 specimens originated in the United States, Italy and Spain. In each case, the material was cDNA or gDNA derived from T cells, B-cell-depleted T cells, or PBMCs.

The CDR3 extends over 17 amino acids. Germline CDR1 reads LGHNA; CDR2 reads YNFKEQ. Seattle patient enrollment occurred during active infection, with longitudinal follow-up thereafter. In the authors' workflow: Scientists estimated how many nucleated cells there were by amplifying reference gene primers. Measured with immunoSEQ multiplex PCR; TCRdb has only the in-frame clones, and not every one. V, J and clone size reflect that table, while D and trimming were determined from the DNA. Of over 250,000 clones in the sample, approximately 88% were seen once. This chain joins TRBV4-2 and TRBJ2-5; 7 bases fit TRBD2. The J call is in doubt because the DNA end fits TRBJ2-7 better. The sequence was collected from a woman in her sixties or seventies with COVID-19, enrolled during active disease. Sequencing was performed on peripheral blood. DNA of the CDR3: TGTGCCAGCAGCGACAGAGGACTAGGCGGAGAAAGATACGAGCAGTACTTC. This sequence encodes CASSDRGLGGERYEQYF.